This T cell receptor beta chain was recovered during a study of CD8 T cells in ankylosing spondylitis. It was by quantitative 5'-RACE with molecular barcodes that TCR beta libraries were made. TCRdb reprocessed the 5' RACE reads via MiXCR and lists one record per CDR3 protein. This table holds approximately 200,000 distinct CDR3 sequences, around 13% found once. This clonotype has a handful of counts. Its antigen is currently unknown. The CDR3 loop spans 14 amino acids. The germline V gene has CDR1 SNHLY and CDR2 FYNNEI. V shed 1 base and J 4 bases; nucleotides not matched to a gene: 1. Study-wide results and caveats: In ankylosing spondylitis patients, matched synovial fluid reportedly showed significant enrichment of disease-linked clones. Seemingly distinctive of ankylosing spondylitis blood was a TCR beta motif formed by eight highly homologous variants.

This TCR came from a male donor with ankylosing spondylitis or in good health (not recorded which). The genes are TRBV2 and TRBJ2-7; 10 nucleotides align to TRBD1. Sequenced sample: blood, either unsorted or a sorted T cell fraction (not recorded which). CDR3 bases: TGTGCCAGCAGTGAAGGGGACAGGGGATACGAGCAGTACTTC. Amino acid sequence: CASSEGDRGYEQYF.